This entry describes one T cell receptor (beta chain). Its antigen is unknown. CDR1 is LGHNA and CDR2 is YSLEER in the germline V gene. The V gene lost 2 bases and the J gene lost 8 bases, with 15 bases spanning the gap. The CDR3 is made up of 15 amino acids. The sample is drawn from a study of tumor-infiltrating lymphocytes in glioblastoma multiforme. Study-wide findings and caveats: Detected clone frequencies may not reflect cell counts, being RNA-based. TCR plus mutation findings rest on a single glioblastoma patient.

TCR beta libraries were built from RNA through three nested multiplex PCR rounds using modified ARM-PCR. Unique molecular identifiers were not described for the libraries. MiXCR, run by TCRdb on the multiplex PCR reads, gives a single entry per CDR3 protein. The table records around 10,000 distinct CDR3 sequences, roughly 65% of them present only once. The chain combines TRBV4-3 with TRBJ1-4, with D hard to call. Sequenced: brain tumor tissue. This TCR was recovered from a male donor with glioblastoma. CDR3 coding DNA: TGCGCCAGCAGCCAATCCTCGGCATTGGGGGAAAAACTGTTTTTT. Its translation: CASSQSSALGEKLFF.